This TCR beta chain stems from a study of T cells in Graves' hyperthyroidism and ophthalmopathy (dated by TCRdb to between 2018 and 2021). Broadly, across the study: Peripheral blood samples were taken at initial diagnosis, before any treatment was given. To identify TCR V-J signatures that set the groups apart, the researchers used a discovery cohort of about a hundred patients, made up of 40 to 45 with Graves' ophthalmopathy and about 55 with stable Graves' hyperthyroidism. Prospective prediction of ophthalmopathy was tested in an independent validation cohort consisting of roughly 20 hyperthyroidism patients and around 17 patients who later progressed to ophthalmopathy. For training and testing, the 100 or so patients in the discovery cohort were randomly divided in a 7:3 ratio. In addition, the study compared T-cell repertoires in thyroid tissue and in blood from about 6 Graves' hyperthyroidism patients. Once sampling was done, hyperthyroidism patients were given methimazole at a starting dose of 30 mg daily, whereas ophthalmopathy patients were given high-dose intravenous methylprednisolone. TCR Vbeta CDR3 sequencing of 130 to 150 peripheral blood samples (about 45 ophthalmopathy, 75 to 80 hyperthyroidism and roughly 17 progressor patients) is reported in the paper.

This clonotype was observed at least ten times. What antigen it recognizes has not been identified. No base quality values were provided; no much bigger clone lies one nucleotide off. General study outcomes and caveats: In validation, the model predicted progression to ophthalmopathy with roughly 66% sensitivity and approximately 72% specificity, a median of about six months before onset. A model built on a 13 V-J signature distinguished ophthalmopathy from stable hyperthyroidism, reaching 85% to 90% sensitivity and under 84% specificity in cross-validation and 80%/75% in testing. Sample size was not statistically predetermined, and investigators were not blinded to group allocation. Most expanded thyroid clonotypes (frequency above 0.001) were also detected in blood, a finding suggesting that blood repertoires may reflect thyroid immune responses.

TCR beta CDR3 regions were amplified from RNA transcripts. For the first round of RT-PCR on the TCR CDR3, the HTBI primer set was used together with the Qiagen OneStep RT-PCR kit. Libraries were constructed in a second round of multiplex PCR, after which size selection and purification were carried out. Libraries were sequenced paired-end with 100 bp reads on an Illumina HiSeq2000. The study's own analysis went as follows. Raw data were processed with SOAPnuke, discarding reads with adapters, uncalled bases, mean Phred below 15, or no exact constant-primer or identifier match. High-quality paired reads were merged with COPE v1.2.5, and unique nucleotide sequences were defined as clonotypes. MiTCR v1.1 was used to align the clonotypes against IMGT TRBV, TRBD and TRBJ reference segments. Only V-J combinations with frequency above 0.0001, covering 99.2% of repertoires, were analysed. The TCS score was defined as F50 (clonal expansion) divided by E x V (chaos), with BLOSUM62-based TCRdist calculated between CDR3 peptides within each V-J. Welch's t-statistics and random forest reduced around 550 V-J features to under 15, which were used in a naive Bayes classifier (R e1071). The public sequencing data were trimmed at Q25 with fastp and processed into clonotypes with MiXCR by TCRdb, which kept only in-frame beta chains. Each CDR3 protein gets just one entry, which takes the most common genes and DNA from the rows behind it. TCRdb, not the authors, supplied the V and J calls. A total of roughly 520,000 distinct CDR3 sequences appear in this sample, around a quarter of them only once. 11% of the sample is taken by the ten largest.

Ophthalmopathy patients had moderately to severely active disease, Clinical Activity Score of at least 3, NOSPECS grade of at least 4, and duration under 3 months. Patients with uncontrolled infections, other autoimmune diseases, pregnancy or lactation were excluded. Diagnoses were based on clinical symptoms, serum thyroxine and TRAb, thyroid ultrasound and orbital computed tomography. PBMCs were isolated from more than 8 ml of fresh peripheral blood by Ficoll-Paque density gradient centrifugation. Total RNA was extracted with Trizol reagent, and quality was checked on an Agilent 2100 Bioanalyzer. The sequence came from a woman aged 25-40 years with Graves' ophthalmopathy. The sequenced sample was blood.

CDR3 protein: CASSLWTGEDQPQHF. The bases are TGTGCCAGCAGTCTGTGGACAGGGGAGGATCAGCCCCAGCATTTT. The V gene is TRBV28 and the J gene is TRBJ1-5; 9 central nucleotides agree with TRBD1. Trimming leaves V shorter by 5 bases and J shorter by 5 bases, with the junction holding 7 bases beyond the gene matches. The CDR3 contains 15 residues, cysteine and phenylalanine counted. The retained sequence is limited to the CDR3, 45 bases, with the frame set at the first base. The germline V gene provides CDR1 MDHEN and CDR2 SYDVKM.